Each of the 29 T cell receptor beta chains below was sequenced from the same sample in a study of blood T cell repertoires in COVID-19 (dated by TCRdb to 2020 to 2022). The library was prepared using the immunoSEQ multiplex PCR assay. The source is immuneACCESS, and TCRdb retained only in-frame sequences with V and J called. Part of the clones is not carried over; for the studies checked, unresolved V genes explain less than half of this, and the remainder is unexplained. The sample includes around 130,000 clones, with 84% observed a single time. Jointly, the top ten make up 9.5% to 15% of the sample. Sequences were obtained from peripheral blood. The source of these receptors is a human donor in a cohort sampled during active COVID-19.

The V and J genes are TRBV27 and TRBJ1-2, with D possibly being TRBD1 (5 bases). Germline lookup yields CDR1 MNHEY and CDR2 SMNVEV (reference sequence). This CDR3 is built from 14 residues. With 8 bases removed from V and 4 bases from J, the gap between germline ends came to 17 bases. The CDR3 region is CASSSDPQGYGYTF. In nucleotides, the CDR3 is TGTGCCAGCTCGTCGGACCCCCAGGGCTATGGCTACACCTTC.

The chain links TRBV15 to TRBJ1-5; D is unresolved. The CDR3 extends over 15 amino acids. Germline-derived CDR1 and CDR2 are LNHNV and YYDKDF (reference sequence). Trimming pared 1 base from V and 3 bases from J, leaving 10 bases between. CDR3 sequence: CATSRVGGSNQPQHF. The DNA of the CDR3 is TGTGCCACCAGCAGAGTGGGAGGTTCCAATCAGCCCCAGCATTTT.

This sequence joins TRBV5-1 and TRBJ2-7, with D perhaps matching TRBD1 (6 bases). The germline V and J ends were trimmed by 0 bases and 10 bases, with 20 bases remaining between them. Germline V lookup: CDR1 SGHRS, CDR2 YFSETQ. The CDR3 spans 15 residues. The CDR3 is CASSLETGDLTVQYF. The CDR3 nucleotides are TGCGCCAGCAGCTTGGAGACAGGAGACCTTACCGTTCAGTACTTC.

The rearrangement joins TRBV6-5 to TRBJ1-4, with D perhaps TRBD1 (6 bases). Germline V gene lookup returns CDR1 MNHEY and CDR2 SVGAGI. The CDR3 is 13 amino acids. With 2 bases removed from V and 8 bases from J, the gap between germline ends came to 9 bases. This chain's CDR3 is CASSYRGSEKLFF. The CDR3 region has the DNA TGTGCCAGCAGTTACAGGGGGTCCGAAAAACTGTTTTTT.

The chain combines TRBV6-5 with TRBJ2-3, with 10 nucleotides matching TRBD1. The V gene's germline CDR1 is MNHEY and CDR2 SVGAGI. J was trimmed by 8 bases and V by 4 bases; bases with no gene match: 9. CDR3 size: 15 residues. The CDR3 DNA reads as TGTGCCAGCAGTTTCACCGGGACAGGGGAACGTACGCAGTATTTT. As protein: CASSFTGTGERTQYF.

The V call is TRBV11-2, the J call TRBJ1-1; 10 bases map to TRBD1. Unmatched junction bases numbered 10, after V lost 3 bases and J lost 3 bases. The CDR3 extends over 17 amino acids. The germline V gene encodes CDR1 SGHAT and CDR2 FQNNGV. Written as DNA, the CDR3 is TGTGCCAGCAGCTTCCGACAGGGGGCCGGAGGTTACACTGAAGCTTTCTTT. Its protein product is CASSFRQGAGGYTEAFF.

V usage is TRBV7-8 and J usage is TRBJ2-3, with TRBD2 matching over 7 bases. V was clipped by 6 bases and J by 7 bases; unmatched bases: 13. There are 15 residues in the CDR3. In germline, CDR1 is SGHVS, CDR2 FQNEAQ. CDR3 protein: CASRLTSEKVNTQYF. CDR3 DNA: TGTGCCAGCAGACTAACTAGCGAAAAGGTGAATACGCAGTATTTT. The full variable domain, completed using reference TRBV7-8 and TRBJ2-3, is GAGVSQSPRYKVAKRGQDVALRCDPISGHVSLFWYQQALGQGPEFLTYFQNEAQLDKSGLPSDRFFAERPEGSVSTLKIQRTQQEDSAVYLCASRLTSEKVNTQYFGPGTRLTVL.

This clone has only a few counts. The chain uses TRBV4-1 and TRBJ1-6; the match to TRBD1 covers 7 bases. V gave up 0 bases and J gave up 5 bases; unmatched junction bases: 16. This CDR3 is 20 amino acids long. From germline, CDR1 is MGHRA and CDR2 YSYEKL. CDR3 in amino acids: CASSQDQGMTGTANNSPLHF. CDR3 bases: TGCGCCAGCAGCCAAGATCAAGGTATGACAGGGACGGCGAATAATTCACCCCTCCACTTT.

This clone has a handful of counts. The V gene is TRBV12-3 or TRBV12-4, the J gene TRBJ1-1; TRBD1 agrees at 7 bases. After removal of 8 bases from V and 2 bases from J, the junction contained 5 bases not matched to a gene. The CDR3 consists of 13 residues. The CDR3 DNA reads as TGTGCCAGCGGTGGGACAGCCAACACTGAAGCTTTCTTT. This encodes CASGGTANTEAFF.

The chain is built from TRBV7-2 and TRBJ1-1; 7 bases agree with TRBD1. Germline CDR1 reads SGHTA; CDR2 reads FQGNSA. This CDR3 spans 14 amino acids. The V segment lost 1 base and the J segment 5 bases; nucleotides outside the gene matches: 4. CDR3 DNA sequence: TGTGCCAGCAGCTTAGAGGGGGCGGGTACTGAAGCTTTCTTT. It specifies CASSLEGAGTEAFF.

The chain uses TRBV9 and TRBJ2-1, with a possible D match to TRBD1 (6 bases). Germline V gene sequence: CDR1 SGDLS, CDR2 YYNGEE. This CDR3 is 16 amino acids long. V lost 3 bases and J lost 7, with 20 bases in between. The CDR3 loop reads CASSAPQGLGWNEQFF. The DNA for the CDR3 is TGTGCCAGCAGCGCCCCACAGGGCCTGGGGTGGAATGAGCAGTTCTTC.

This chain joins TRBV29-1 and TRBJ1-1; 7 positions match TRBD1. The CDR3 covers 12 residues. Germline V CDR1 and CDR2: SQVTM, ANQGSEA. Trimming at V came to 4 bases and at J to 5 bases, leaving 4 bases not matched to a gene. The CDR3: CSVVTGRTEAFF. In DNA form, the CDR3 reads TGCAGCGTTGTGACAGGGCGAACTGAAGCTTTCTTT.

The chain uses TRBV27 and TRBJ1-6; the D gene is possibly TRBD1 (6 bases). The CDR3 totals 18 residues. The ends were cut back, 4 bases at V and 0 bases at J, with 16 bases in the middle. The germline V gene has CDR1 MNHEY and CDR2 SMNVEV (reference sequence). This CDR3 is CASSSGDGIPSYNSPLHF. The CDR3 DNA reads as TGTGCCAGCAGTTCAGGGGATGGGATCCCCTCCTATAATTCACCCCTCCACTTT.

J is TRBJ2-7 and V is TRBV7-6; D uncertain. CDR3 length equals 11 residues. CDR1 is SGHVS, CDR2 FNYEAQ, per germline. Trimming took 4 bases from V and 5 from J, leaving 6 bases between them. CDR3 amino acids: CASSSRDEQYF. Here the CDR3 DNA reads TGTGCCAGCAGCTCAAGAGACGAGCAGTACTTC.

V and J are TRBV6-6 and TRBJ1-6; TRBD1 aligns across 11 bases. This CDR3 comprises 16 residues. Trimming took 2 bases from V and 3 from J; bases not matched to a gene: 0. The germline V gene has CDR1 MNHNY and CDR2 SVGAGI (reference sequence). The CDR3 DNA sequence: TGTGCCAGCAGTTACGGGACAGGGGGCTATAATTCACCCCTCCACTTT. Translated: CASSYGTGGYNSPLHF.

This chain connects TRBV5-1 to TRBJ2-3; D not resolved. CDR3 size: 16 residues. CDR1 is SGHRS and CDR2 is YFSETQ in the germline V gene. Trimming cost V 4 bases and J 1 base, with 16 bases left between them. The chain's CDR3 is CASSMTLIRGTDTQYF. Here the CDR3 DNA reads TGCGCCAGCAGCATGACTCTTATCCGGGGCACAGATACGCAGTATTTT.

The gene calls are TRBV30 and TRBJ1-2, with TRBD1 as a possible D gene (5 bases). Trimming took off 5 bases at V and 3 bases at J, with 13 bases between the two ends. CDR3 length equals 13 residues. Germline V gene lookup returns CDR1 GTSNPN and CDR2 SVGIG (reference sequence). Here the CDR3 reads CAWERDFHYGYTF. The CDR3 DNA is TGTGCCTGGGAACGGGACTTTCACTATGGCTACACCTTC.

V is TRBV5-1 and J is TRBJ2-5; 7 nucleotides align to TRBD2. With V trimmed by 2 bases and J by 2 bases, 6 bases remained unmatched. This CDR3 comprises 15 residues. The V gene's germline CDR1 is SGHRS and CDR2 YFSETQ. The CDR3 sequence is CASSFNLAVQETQYF. For the CDR3, the DNA is TGCGCCAGCAGCTTTAACCTAGCGGTACAAGAGACCCAGTACTTC. Supplemented by reference TRBV5-1 and TRBJ2-5, the full variable domain reads KAGVTQTPRYLIKTRGQQVTLSCSPISGHRSVSWYQQTPGQGLQFLFEYFSETQRNKGNFPGRFSGRQFSNSRSEMNVSTLELGDSALYLCASSFNLAVQETQYFGPGTRLLVL.

The rearrangement joins TRBV2 to TRBJ1-2; D gene unclear. V lost 3 bases, J lost 14 bases, and 19 bases lay in between. This CDR3 region has 13 residues. Germline values: CDR1 SNHLY, CDR2 FYNNEI. In nucleotides, the CDR3 is TGTGCCAGCAGTGATCAGGCAGACACCGCCCTTACCTTC. It encodes CASSDQADTALTF.

The chain recombines TRBV5-1 with TRBJ1-2, with D maybe TRBD1 (6 bases). Trimming left V 0 bases short and J 4 bases short, with 13 bases between. The CDR3 contains 15 residues. Germline V gene lookup returns CDR1 SGHRS and CDR2 YFSETQ. CDR3 sequence reads: CASSLGQVVTYGYTF. The CDR3 bases are TGCGCCAGCAGCTTGGGACAGGTTGTTACCTATGGCTACACCTTC.

This clone was counted between two and nine times. The chain couples TRBV19 to TRBJ1-3; D remains unclear. The CDR3 is 13 amino acids. CDR1 is LNHDA and CDR2 is SQIVND in the germline V gene (reference sequence). The V and J ends lost 8 bases and 7 bases respectively, with 15 bases between them. The CDR3 region is CASHPLTENTIYF. The CDR3 nucleotides are TGTGCCAGTCACCCTCTAACGGAGAACACCATATATTTT.

In nucleotides, the CDR3 is TGTGCCAGCACCCCCACAGGGACGGAGACCCAGTACTTC. This gives the protein CASTPTGTETQYF. The chain links TRBV6-5 to TRBJ2-5, with D maybe TRBD1 (6 bases). Germline CDR1 is MNHEY and CDR2 is SVGAGI. The CDR3 runs 13 residues. Trimming took 7 bases from V and 5 from J, leaving 14 bases between them.

The chain combines TRBV18 with TRBJ1-2; 9 nucleotides agree with TRBD1. The CDR3 sequence is 15 residues long. The V gene's germline CDR1 is KGHSH and CDR2 LQKENI. V lost 3 bases to trimming and J lost 4 bases; unmatched junction nucleotides: 6. CDR3 DNA sequence: TGTGCCAGCTCACCCCGACAGGGGGACAGCTATGGCTACACCTTC. It yields the protein CASSPRQGDSYGYTF.

The V call is TRBV5-4, the J call TRBJ2-7, with D possibly being TRBD1 (5 bases). This CDR3 has 13 residues. Germline V lookup: CDR1 SGHNT, CDR2 YYREEE (reference sequence). The V gene lost 4 bases and the J gene lost 3 bases, with 11 bases spanning the gap. This CDR3 is CASSPSQGYEQYF. The CDR3 coding sequence is TGTGCCAGCAGCCCCTCCCAGGGCTACGAGCAGTACTTC.

Remarks on this clone: The junction differs from germline at one of its ends, possibly a read error. This specimen includes other DNA sequences encoding the same CDR3. The rearrangement joins TRBV2 to TRBJ1-2; D is possibly TRBD1 (6 bases). Looked up from germline, CDR1 is SNHLY and CDR2 is FYNNEI. CDR3 size: 20 residues. CDR3 sequence (DNA): TGTGCCAGCAGTGTCTCTCACCCCGGGACACGGGTCATAGCTAACTATGGCTACACTTTC. Translating gives CASSVSHPGTRVIANYGYTF.

This clone was detected a few times. This chain connects TRBV5-6 to TRBJ1-6; TRBD1 might be the D (6 bases). This CDR3 has 13 amino acids. The V and J ends lost 4 bases and 7 bases respectively, with 9 bases between them. Germline-derived CDR1 and CDR2 are SGHDT and YYEEEE. The DNA for the CDR3 is TGTGCCAGCAGCCTCACAGGGAATTCACCCCTCCACTTT. The encoded protein is CASSLTGNSPLHF.

A remark on this clone: The junction departs from germline at one end; a sequencing error may be responsible. The chain has TRBV2 and TRBJ2-7, with 7 bases fitting TRBD1. The germline V gene encodes CDR1 SNHLY and CDR2 FYNNEI. The CDR3 has 14 amino acids. The CDR3 sequence: CANSFEGARNEQYF. The CDR3 DNA sequence: TGTGCCAACAGTTTCGAGGGGGCTCGGAACGAGCAGTACTTC.

The chain combines TRBV3-1 (or the pseudogene TRBV3-2) with TRBJ1-2; 8 positions match TRBD1. V was pared by 4 bases and J by 3 bases, with 7 bases of the junction left unmatched. Per the germline V gene, CDR1 is LGHDT and CDR2 is YNNKEL (reference sequence). This CDR3 has 15 amino acids. The CDR3 loop is CASSPRYRGDYGYTF. The CDR3 DNA reads as TGTGCCAGCAGCCCTAGATACAGGGGGGACTATGGCTACACCTTC.

J is TRBJ2-7 and V is TRBV6-5, with D possibly being TRBD2 (6 bases). The CDR3 runs 16 residues. Germline-derived CDR1 and CDR2 are MNHEY and SVGAGI. Trimming removed 4 bases from V and 0 bases from J, with 16 bases in between. CDR3: CASSSPGGTHSYEQYF. For the CDR3, the DNA is TGTGCCAGCAGTTCCCCTGGGGGGACCCACTCCTACGAGCAGTACTTC.